The 3 T cell receptor beta chains below were found in one sample sequenced in a study of blood T cell repertoires in COVID-19. Some clones are missing from TCRdb's copy, which holds only in-frame ones; the method was immunoSEQ multiplex PCR. The sample yields 45,000 to 65,000 clones, about 77% seen once. Material for sequencing was peripheral blood. These receptor sequences come from a human donor in a cohort sampled during active COVID-19.

The rearrangement joins TRBV29-1 to TRBJ2-2, with D unresolved. Germline V gives CDR1 SQVTM, CDR2 ANQGSEA. The CDR3 has 12 residues. V lost 4 bases and J lost 0, with 3 bases in between. This chain's CDR3 is CSVGANTGELFF. CDR3 DNA: TGCAGCGTTGGAGCGAACACCGGGGAGCTGTTTTTT.

This clone was recorded only once. This chain links TRBV9 with TRBJ2-7, with TRBD1 matching 11 bases. The CDR3 totals 16 residues. With 3 bases clipped from V and 1 base from J, the junction kept 6 bases outside the gene matches. Germline assignment: CDR1 SGDLS and CDR2 YYNGEE. CDR3 DNA sequence: TGTGCCAGCAGCGCGGAGGGACAGGGGGGTTCCTACGAGCAGTACTTC. This translates into CASSAEGQGGSYEQYF.

Written as DNA, the CDR3 is TGTGCCAGCAGCTTAAGTAGCGGGGCCTACAATGAGCAGTTCTTC. Encoded protein: CASSLSSGAYNEQFF. The chain links TRBV11-1 to TRBJ2-1; 8 nucleotides match TRBD2. The germline V gene encodes CDR1 SGHAT and CDR2 FQDESV (reference sequence). V dropped 2 bases and J dropped 2; count of bases not matched to a gene: 2. The CDR3 consists of 15 residues. Variable domain in full (rest from reference TRBV11-1 and TRBJ2-1): EAEVAQSPRYKITEKSQAVAFWCDPISGHATLYWYRQILGQGPELLVQFQDESVVDDSQLPKDRFSAERLKGVDSTLKIQPAELGDSAMYLCASSLSSGAYNEQFFGPGTRLTVL.